This T cell receptor (beta chain) stems from a study of identical twins. Study-wide results and caveats: High-abundance cord blood beta clonotypes had fewer insertions; memory repertoires showed none. Those out-of-frame alpha sequences shared by twins showed an excess of low generation probability.

After template switching added a universal primer site, the resulting cDNA carried unique molecular identifiers. In TCRdb, the 5' RACE reads were re-called with MiXCR into one record per CDR3 protein. The table shows about 250,000 distinct CDR3 sequences, with 6% to 8.5% occurring only once. The CDR3 covers 16 residues. Germline assignment: CDR1 MGHRA and CDR2 YSYEKL. With V trimmed by 3 bases and J by 6 bases, 3 bases remained unmatched. This clonotype showed up many times. The antigen remains undetermined. The same sample was also used in a study of yellow fever vaccine responses in identical twins.

V is TRBV4-1 and J is TRBJ2-2; 14 bases are shared with TRBD2. Sequencing used CD8+ T cells sorted from blood. The sequence derives from a woman aged 18-29 years in good health. The CDR3 coding sequence is TGCGCCAGCAGCCAGAGACTAGCGGGAGGGCCCGGGGAGCTGTTTTTT. This encodes CASSQRLAGGPGELFF.